Below are 12 T cell receptor beta chains sequenced from a single sample in a study of cytomegalovirus exposure and HLA in healthy donors. PCR involved 60 Vbeta and 13 Jbeta primers. The table came from immunoSEQ multiplex PCR; TCRdb's copy has only in-frame clones and leaves some out. The table has around 150,000 clones, about 10% seen once. Source material: PBMCs. All receptors derive from a woman in her thirties or forties in good health and CMV-seropositive.

The chain recombines TRBV5-1 with TRBJ2-5; 11 positions match TRBD2. Germline lookup yields CDR1 SGHRS and CDR2 YFSETQ. This CDR3 spans 16 amino acids. Losses at the gene ends were 2 bases for V and 4 bases for J; bases not matched to a gene: 7. The CDR3 region is CASSFEGTSGGETQYF. The CDR3 region has the DNA TGCGCCAGCAGCTTCGAAGGAACTAGCGGGGGAGAGACCCAGTACTTC.

This clone was seen only a few times. This rearrangement joins TRBV5-4 to TRBJ1-2; a weak D match, TRBD1 (5 bases). Trimming stripped 6 bases from V and 3 bases from J, with 15 bases between. Germline-derived CDR1 and CDR2 are SGHNT and YYREEE (reference sequence). CDR3 length equals 14 residues. The CDR3 DNA is TGTGCCAGCAAAGACCGGGGGAATTACTATGGCTACACCTTC. Translation gives CASKDRGNYYGYTF. Together with reference TRBV5-4 and TRBJ1-2, the CDR3 gives the full variable domain: ETGVTQSPTHLIKTRGQQVTLRCSSQSGHNTVSWYQQALGQGPQFIFQYYREEENGRGNFPPRFSGLQFPNYSSELNVNALELDDSALYLCASKDRGNYYGYTFGSGTRLTVV.

J is TRBJ2-1 and V is TRBV4-1; no firm D call. The length of the CDR3 is 14 residues. V shed 4 bases and J shed 6 bases, with 13 bases lying between them. Germline lookup yields CDR1 MGHRA and CDR2 YSYEKL. The DNA of the CDR3 is TGCGCCAGCAGCCCCGACTCCGGCTCCAATGAGCAGTTCTTC. This codes for CASSPDSGSNEQFF.

As concerns this clone: A junction end diverges from the germline sequence, so it may reflect a read error. The chain employs TRBV7-8 and TRBJ2-2; TRBD2 is a possible D gene (5 bases). The CDR3 runs to 15 residues. The germline V gene encodes CDR1 SGHVS and CDR2 FQNEAQ. The CDR3 here is CTSSLEASLAGELFF. The CDR3 region has the DNA TGTACCAGCAGCTTAGAGGCTAGCCTTGCCGGGGAGCTGTTTTTT.

This clone came up a few times. The gene calls are TRBV4-1 and TRBJ2-4, with 8 bases matching TRBD2. This CDR3 is built from 18 residues. Germline V CDR1 and CDR2: MGHRA, YSYEKL. With V trimmed by 4 bases and J by 0 bases, 11 bases remained unmatched. The CDR3 DNA is TGCGCCAGCAGCCCCGGCACTAGCGGACTGATAGCCAAAAACATTCAGTACTTC. As protein: CASSPGTSGLIAKNIQYF.

This clone was observed a few times. The gene calls are TRBV15 and TRBJ2-5; 14 nucleotides line up with TRBD2. CDR1 and CDR2 (germline): LNHNV, YYDKDF (reference sequence). Trimming removed 3 bases from V and 5 bases from J; junction bases left unmatched: 11. The CDR3 spans 18 residues. The CDR3 region is CATSREQTSGGARETQYF. The CDR3, as DNA: TGTGCCACCAGCAGGGAACAGACTAGCGGGGGGGCTAGGGAGACCCAGTACTTC.

This clone has just a few counts. The J gene is TRBJ2-3, the V gene TRBV14; no clear D. The V and J ends lost 5 bases and 6 bases respectively, with 18 bases between them. The germline CDR1 and CDR2 sequences are SGHDN and FVKESK. The CDR3 length is 15 residues. The CDR3: CASSEVGSLWDTQYF. The CDR3 DNA reads TGTGCCAGCAGCGAGGTCGGAAGCTTATGGGATACGCAGTATTTT. The entire variable domain, with the rest obtained from reference TRBV14 and TRBJ2-3, is as follows: EAGVTQFPSHSVIEKGQTVTLRCDPISGHDNLYWYRRVMGKEIKFLLHFVKESKQDESGMPNNRFLAERTGGTYSTLKVQPAELEDSGVYFCASSEVGSLWDTQYFGPGTRLTVL.

The V gene is TRBV18, the J gene TRBJ2-2; D might be TRBD2 (5 bases). V lost 2 bases and J lost 7, with 14 bases in between. This CDR3 comprises 15 residues. Germline V lookup: CDR1 KGHSH, CDR2 LQKENI. The CDR3: CASSPKDLRVGELFF. In DNA, the CDR3 is TGTGCCAGCTCACCAAAGGACCTGAGGGTCGGGGAGCTGTTTTTT.

This clone occurred a few times. The rearrangement joins TRBV5-1 to TRBJ1-1; D may be TRBD1 (6 bases). Per the germline V gene, CDR1 is SGHRS and CDR2 is YFSETQ. The CDR3 sequence is 14 residues long. V was pared by 4 bases and J by 4 bases, with 14 bases between. The CDR3 coding sequence is TGCGCCAGCAGCCTAGCCACAGGGACCACTGAAGCTTTCTTT. Residues: CASSLATGTTEAFF.

On this clone: The sample holds other DNA sequences that translate to the same CDR3. The V call is TRBV10-3, the J call TRBJ2-2, with D possibly matching TRBD1 (5 bases). Germline V CDR1 and CDR2: ENHRY, SYGVKD. CDR3 length equals 15 residues. Trimming cost V 5 bases and J 4 bases, with 14 bases left between them. The CDR3 DNA reads TGTGCCATCAGTTTGACAGCGCCCGGCACCGGGGAGCTGTTTTTT. Its protein is CAISLTAPGTGELFF.

This chain joins TRBV27 and TRBJ2-1; the match to TRBD2 covers 8 bases. J lost 10 bases, V lost 3 bases, and 14 bases had no gene match. The CDR3 is 16 amino acids. Germline V lookup: CDR1 MNHEY, CDR2 SMNVEV (reference sequence). The CDR3 region is CASSFWRGVEANEQFF. The CDR3 DNA reads as TGTGCCAGCAGTTTCTGGCGGGGGGTTGAGGCCAACGAGCAGTTCTTC.

This clone was seen more than once but under ten times. The gene calls are TRBV5-6 and TRBJ1-5, with 8 bases that match TRBD1. The V segment lost 2 bases and the J segment 3 bases; nucleotides outside the gene matches: 10. Looked up from germline, CDR1 is SGHDT and CDR2 is YYEEEE. This CDR3 spans 17 amino acids. CDR3 sequence: CASSFQGTGGNNQPQHF. The CDR3 DNA follows: TGTGCCAGCAGCTTTCAGGGGACAGGTGGTAACAATCAGCCCCAGCATTTT.